These 27 T cell receptor beta chains came from one sample sequenced in a study of shared clonotypes between healthy human individuals. Generated by immunoSEQ multiplex PCR, the TCRdb table keeps only in-frame clones and is missing some. The data hold about 1.1 million clones, with 77% observed a single time. Sequencing was done on a sample of memory CD4+ T cells from PBMCs. Subset specified: CD45RA-negative fraction. Every receptor here comes from a young man in good health. Some clones in this sample may be carry-over from other donors' samples.

The chain is built from TRBV28 and TRBJ1-5, with D unclear. Between the trimmed V and J ends, which lost 3 bases and 7 bases, there was a span of 10 bases. Germline lookup yields CDR1 MDHEN and CDR2 SYDVKM. There are 13 residues in the CDR3. The CDR3: CASSFFGEQPQHF. In DNA, the CDR3 is TGTGCCAGCAGTTTCTTCGGGGAACAGCCCCAGCATTTT. The full variable domain, with the rest looked up from reference TRBV28 and TRBJ1-5, is DVKVTQSSRYLVKRTGEKVFLECVQDMDHENMFWYRQDPGLGLRLIYFSYDVKMKEKGDIPEGYSVSREKKERFSLILESASTNQTSMYLCASSFFGEQPQHFGDGTRLSIL.

V and J are TRBV28 and TRBJ2-7; a weak D match, TRBD1 (5 bases). Deletions cut 9 bases from V and 0 bases from J, with 9 bases between. The CDR3 sequence is 12 residues long. The germline CDR1 and CDR2 sequences are MDHEN and SYDVKM. CDR3 nucleotide sequence: TGTGCCAGTGACAGTAGCTCCTACGAGCAGTACTTC. This codes for CASDSSSYEQYF.

The gene calls are TRBV4-1 and TRBJ2-1, with D perhaps matching TRBD1 (6 bases). CDR1 MGHRA and CDR2 YSYEKL come from the germline V gene. This CDR3 spans 16 amino acids. V gave up 0 bases and J gave up 5 bases, with 14 bases separating them. The CDR3 nucleotides read TGCGCCAGCAGCCAAGATGACAGGATTACGAACAATGAGCAGTTCTTC. Its translation is CASSQDDRITNNEQFF.

V usage is TRBV2 and J usage is TRBJ2-2, with TRBD2 as a possible D gene (5 bases). This CDR3 has 13 amino acids. V was trimmed by 8 bases and J by 1 base, leaving 8 bases between them. Germline V lookup: CDR1 SNHLY, CDR2 FYNNEI. The CDR3 protein is CASVRGNTGELFF. The CDR3 DNA reads as TGTGCCAGCGTCCGGGGGAACACCGGGGAGCTGTTTTTT.

In this sample, this clone turned up once. A junction end diverges from the germline sequence, so it may reflect a read error. The chain joins TRBV14 to TRBJ1-2; D not resolved. Per the germline V gene, CDR1 is SGHDN and CDR2 is FVKESK. The length of the CDR3 is 13 residues. The CDR3 coding sequence is TGTGCCAGCAGCCAAGATCAGTATCGCGGCCCTATCTTC. It yields the protein CASSQDQYRGPIF.

This chain uses TRBV11-2 with TRBJ1-1; no firm D call. CDR3 length: 13 residues. The V and J ends lost 4 bases and 8 bases respectively, with 14 bases between them. Germline loops: CDR1 SGHAT, CDR2 FQNNGV. The DNA of the CDR3 is TGTGCCAGCAGCTCCGGATACTTATTGGAAGCTTTCTTT. Protein: CASSSGYLLEAFF.

Concerning this clone: Distinct nucleotide sequences in the sample also encode this CDR3. This chain links TRBV7-3 with TRBJ1-1; the D is unclear. The CDR3 extends over 14 amino acids. V dropped 1 base and J dropped 1 base, with 7 bases sitting between them. Germline CDR1 reads SGHTA; CDR2 reads FQGTGA. The CDR3 reads CASSLSAGNTEAFF. CDR3 bases: TGTGCCAGCAGCTTAAGTGCGGGGAACACTGAAGCTTTCTTT.

The V and J genes are TRBV11-1 and TRBJ1-1; D perhaps matches TRBD1 (5 bases). The V gene lost 5 bases and the J gene lost 0 bases, with 22 bases spanning the gap. The CDR3 spans 18 residues. The V gene's germline CDR1 is SGHAT and CDR2 FQDESV (reference sequence). The CDR3 protein is CASSPPLRARGLNTEAFF. The CDR3 DNA follows: TGTGCCAGCAGCCCACCCCTCCGTGCGCGGGGGTTGAACACTGAAGCTTTCTTT.

The table lists this clone with a few counts. V usage is TRBV18 and J usage is TRBJ2-5, with D perhaps given as TRBD1 or TRBD2 (5 bases each). The closer fit of TRBJ2-7 to the DNA end suggests the J call may be wrong. Germline-derived CDR1 and CDR2 are KGHSH and LQKENI. The CDR3 spans 13 residues. The chain's CDR3 is CASSPPGAYEQYF. CDR3 coding DNA: TGTGCCAGCTCACCACCGGGGGCCTACGAGCAGTACTTC.

This clone was counted only a few times. The V and J genes are TRBV18 and TRBJ1-1; D might be TRBD1 (6 bases). Between the trimmed V and J ends, which lost 5 bases and 5 bases, there was a span of 12 bases. In germline, CDR1 is KGHSH, CDR2 LQKENI. The CDR3 spans 13 residues. CDR3 loop: CASSSQGGTEAFF. CDR3 DNA sequence: TGTGCCAGCTCATCACAGGGAGGTACTGAAGCTTTCTTT.

The chain combines TRBV30 with TRBJ1-2; possible D gene TRBD1, 6 bases. Germline CDR1 is GTSNPN and CDR2 is SVGIG (reference sequence). This CDR3 is built from 14 residues. Between the trimmed V and J ends, which lost 2 bases and 2 bases, there was a span of 12 bases. CDR3 sequence: CAWSFRGANYGYTF. The CDR3 DNA is TGTGCCTGGAGTTTTCGGGGGGCGAACTATGGCTACACCTTC.

The genes are TRBV19 and TRBJ1-3; D is possibly TRBD1 (5 bases). Germline values: CDR1 LNHDA, CDR2 SQIVND (reference sequence). The CDR3 consists of 15 residues. V lost 5 bases, J lost 2 bases, and 13 bases lay in between. The CDR3 DNA follows: TGTGCCAGTAGTCTTCTCGCAGGGACTGGAAACACCATATATTTT. It encodes CASSLLAGTGNTIYF. The whole variable domain, filled in from reference TRBV19 and TRBJ1-3, reads DGGITQSPKYLFRKEGQNVTLSCEQNLNHDAMYWYRQDPGQGLRLIYYSQIVNDFQKGDIAEGYSVSREKKESFPLTVTSAQKNPTAFYLCASSLLAGTGNTIYFGEGSWLTVV.

This chain connects TRBV28 to TRBJ2-7; 9 bases are a match to TRBD2. J gave up 3 bases and V 5 bases, and 8 bases lay outside the gene matches. Germline V gene lookup returns CDR1 MDHEN and CDR2 SYDVKM. The length of the CDR3 is 15 residues. CDR3 nucleotide sequence: TGTGCCAGCAGTCCAAGCGGGAGGTCGATCTACGAGCAGTACTTC. Protein sequence: CASSPSGRSIYEQYF.

The chain carries TRBV11-1 and TRBJ1-5; unclear D gene. The germline CDR1 and CDR2 sequences are SGHAT and FQDESV (reference sequence). This CDR3 comprises 13 residues. Trimming stripped 1 base from V and 7 bases from J, with 8 bases between. As DNA, the CDR3 is TGTGCCAGCAGCTTAGACGGGTACCAGCCCCAGCATTTT. Its translation is CASSLDGYQPQHF.

Of note for this clone: Within the sample, other DNA sequences also encode this same CDR3. The chain combines TRBV29-1 with TRBJ2-7; D is ambiguous. Trimming removed 6 bases from V and 1 base from J, with 4 bases in between. CDR1 is SQVTM and CDR2 is ANQGSEA in the germline V gene. This CDR3 region has 10 residues. The CDR3 nucleotides read TGCAGCGTCGGATCCTACGAGCAGTACTTC. This gives the protein CSVGSYEQYF.

Only one count was recorded for this clone. The chain links TRBV5-1 to TRBJ1-2, with D possibly matching TRBD1 (6 bases). Trimming removed 5 bases from V and 0 bases from J, with 14 bases in between. The CDR3 spans 15 residues. CDR1 and CDR2 (germline): SGHRS, YFSETQ. DNA for the CDR3: TGCGCCAGCAGATTATCAGGGGCCTCTAACTATGGCTACACCTTC. Its translation: CASRLSGASNYGYTF.

The chain couples TRBV19 to TRBJ1-5, with 7 bases aligning to TRBD1. Looked up from germline, CDR1 is LNHDA and CDR2 is SQIVND (reference sequence). V was pared by 5 bases and J by 4 bases, with 8 bases of the junction left unmatched. This CDR3 contains 15 residues. The CDR3, as DNA: TGTGCCAGTAGTCGAAAACAGGGGACGAATCAGCCCCAGCATTTT. Residues: CASSRKQGTNQPQHF.

The chain is built from TRBV11-1 and TRBJ1-2, with 8 bases fitting TRBD1. The CDR3 covers 13 residues. With 3 bases clipped from V and 4 bases from J, the junction kept 1 base outside the gene matches. Germline V lookup: CDR1 SGHAT, CDR2 FQDESV (reference sequence). CDR3 protein: CASSFRGLYGYTF. CDR3 nucleotide sequence: TGTGCCAGCAGCTTCAGGGGGCTCTATGGCTACACCTTC.

The chain has TRBV10-3 and TRBJ2-2; 8 nucleotides match TRBD1. The trim removed 4 bases at V and 11 bases at J, leaving 6 bases unmatched. This CDR3 is 13 amino acids long. Germline lookup yields CDR1 ENHRY and CDR2 SYGVKD. The CDR3 loop is CAISAGQGGELFF. The CDR3 nucleotides are TGTGCCATCAGTGCCGGACAGGGTGGAGAGCTGTTTTTT.

The chain has TRBV6-5 and TRBJ1-2; TRBD1 aligns across 9 bases. After removal of 2 bases from V and 8 bases from J, the junction contained 6 bases not matched to a gene. Germline values: CDR1 MNHEY, CDR2 SVGAGI. CDR3 length equals 14 residues. The CDR3 sequence is CASSYPGTGYGYTF. CDR3 in DNA: TGTGCCAGCAGTTACCCCGGGACAGGGTACGGCTACACCTTC.

The chain uses TRBV28 and TRBJ1-3, with D unresolved. Trimming took off 6 bases at V and 3 bases at J, with 21 bases between the two ends. CDR3 length equals 17 residues. Germline CDR1 reads MDHEN; CDR2 reads SYDVKM. CDR3 loop: CASSPPNAGSLGNTIYF. CDR3 DNA sequence: TGTGCCAGCAGCCCCCCCAATGCGGGGTCGCTTGGAAACACCATATATTTT.

This sequence joins TRBV9 and TRBJ2-7; D gene unclear. There are 15 residues in the CDR3. Germline loops: CDR1 SGDLS, CDR2 YYNGEE. V dropped 4 bases and J dropped 0 bases, with 14 bases sitting between them. In DNA form, the CDR3 reads TGTGCCAGCAGCCCGCGTGGTGTCCCCTCCTACGAGCAGTACTTC. Residues: CASSPRGVPSYEQYF.

About this clone: Other DNA sequences in this specimen translate into the identical CDR3. The genes are TRBV5-1 and TRBJ2-3, with D unclear. V lost 0 bases, J lost 0 bases, and 5 bases lay in between. This CDR3 has 14 residues. Germline lookup yields CDR1 SGHRS and CDR2 YFSETQ. The CDR3 DNA reads TGCGCCAGCAGCTTGGGAGCGAGCACAGATACGCAGTATTTT. The encoded protein is CASSLGASTDTQYF.

This clone was found a few times. The same CDR3 is also encoded by other DNA sequences in this sample. The chain carries TRBV29-1 and TRBJ2-3; 7 nucleotides agree with TRBD1. Germline loops: CDR1 SQVTM, CDR2 ANQGSEA. This CDR3 has 12 amino acids. Trimming cost V 6 bases and J 6 bases; bases outside gene matches: 6. This chain's CDR3 is CSVAGGRDTQYF. CDR3 nucleotide sequence: TGCAGCGTCGCAGGGGGTAGGGATACGCAGTATTTT.

The V and J genes are TRBV7-8 and TRBJ2-2, with D perhaps TRBD2 (5 bases). The germline CDR1 and CDR2 sequences are SGHVS and FQNEAQ. The CDR3 runs 14 residues. V was shortened by 1 base and J by 5 bases, with 8 bases between the two germline ends. The DNA for the CDR3 is TGTGCCAGCAGCTTAGGACGGAGGACCGGGGAGCTGTTTTTT. It specifies CASSLGRRTGELFF.

The J gene is TRBJ2-5, the V gene TRBV14, with TRBD2 matching over 9 bases. The J segment lost 5 bases and the V segment lost 3 bases, leaving 7 bases of the junction unmatched. Germline V gives CDR1 SGHDN, CDR2 FVKESK. This CDR3 region has 15 residues. CDR3 sequence: CASSQIAGVSETQYF. The CDR3 DNA follows: TGTGCCAGCAGCCAGATAGCGGGAGTGAGCGAGACCCAGTACTTC.

The genes are TRBV2 and TRBJ2-2, with 9 bases that match TRBD2. The length of the CDR3 is 15 residues. Per the germline V gene, CDR1 is SNHLY and CDR2 is FYNNEI. V lost 3 bases to trimming and J lost 4 bases; unmatched junction nucleotides: 3. This CDR3 is CASSEGLARTGELFF. The CDR3 DNA reads as TGTGCCAGCAGTGAGGGACTAGCACGCACCGGGGAGCTGTTTTTT.